This T cell receptor (beta chain) was sequenced during a study of T cells expressing NK-cell markers. With the 5' RACE reads reprocessed, TCRdb shows one record per CDR3 protein and no DNA. Here the sample table reports about 380,000 distinct CDR3 sequences. This CDR3 spans 14 amino acids. Germline-derived CDR1 and CDR2 are LGHDT and YNNKEL (reference sequence). The receptor was derived from a man aged 18-75 years in good health. The sample was blood T cells: a sorted CD56 or NKG2C T cell subset, CD4+ or CD8+ T cells, or bulk PBMC T cells (not recorded which). The chain has TRBV3-1 and TRBJ1-2; as DNA is missing, the TRBD1 call by TCRdb cannot be tested. CDR3 protein: CASSPEQGSNGYTF.